The 13 T cell receptor beta chains listed next were all sequenced from one sample in a study of T cells in Graves' hyperthyroidism and ophthalmopathy. Using RNA transcripts as the source, TCR beta CDR3 regions were amplified. During a first-round RT-PCR of the TCR CDR3, the HTBI primer set was used. One entry per CDR3 protein, called by TCRdb with MiXCR from the multiplex PCR reads. The table includes hundreds of thousands of distinct CDR3 sequences, roughly 14% detected once. The sample comprised blood. These receptors were collected from a woman aged 18-35 years with Graves' hyperthyroidism.

In this sample, this clonotype turned up a few times. The rearrangement links TRBV3-1 to TRBJ1-6; D is undetermined. The CDR3 length is 14 residues. V gave up 2 bases and J gave up 4 bases, with 6 bases separating them. Looked up from germline, CDR1 is LGHDT and CDR2 is YNNKEL (reference sequence). The CDR3 region is CASSQFSYNSPLHF. CDR3 sequence (DNA): TGTGCCAGCAGCCAATTCAGTTATAATTCACCCCTCCACTTT.

V usage is TRBV6-1 and J usage is TRBJ2-1; D is unclear. V dropped 6 bases and J dropped 4 bases, with 13 bases sitting between them. The CDR3 totals 14 residues. Germline V gives CDR1 MNHNS, CDR2 SASEGT. The CDR3 DNA follows: TGTGCCAGCAGGTCCTACACAGCATACAATGAGCAGTTCTTC. It is translated as CASRSYTAYNEQFF.

This clonotype has just one count. The junction differs from germline at one of its ends, possibly a read error. V and J are TRBV7-9 and TRBJ1-3; possibly TRBD1 for D (6 bases). CDR3 size: 17 residues. Per the germline V gene, CDR1 is SEHNR and CDR2 is FQNEAQ (reference sequence). The CDR3 reads CASSLAMTGFSGNAIYF. CDR3 DNA: TGTGCCAGCAGCTTAGCTATGACAGGCTTCTCTGGAAACGCCATATATTTT.

The chain combines TRBV20-1 with TRBJ2-7; TRBD1 agrees at 11 bases. From germline, CDR1 is DFQATT and CDR2 SNEGSKA (reference sequence). V lost 6 bases and J lost 6; bases outside the gene matches: 10. The CDR3 length is 14 residues. CDR3 sequence reads: CSASKDRGQPEQYF. CDR3 nucleotides: TGCAGTGCCAGTAAGGACAGGGGGCAACCCGAGCAGTACTTC.

The genes are TRBV5-1 and TRBJ1-4; 7 bases agree with TRBD1. CDR1 SGHRS and CDR2 YFSETQ come from the germline V gene. This CDR3 spans 14 amino acids. The ends lost 5 bases at V and 5 bases at J; junction bases unmatched: 6. Here the CDR3 DNA reads TGCGCCAGCAGATCGGGACAGCTGAATGAAAAACTGTTTTTT. Protein: CASRSGQLNEKLFF.

The chain employs TRBV6-1 and TRBJ2-1; TRBD2 agrees at 7 bases. This CDR3 comprises 15 residues. Looked up from germline, CDR1 is MNHNS and CDR2 is SASEGT. The V segment lost 6 bases and the J segment 2 bases; nucleotides outside the gene matches: 7. CDR3: CASSPASGTYNEQFF. The CDR3 DNA sequence: TGTGCCAGCAGCCCGGCTAGCGGAACCTACAATGAGCAGTTCTTC.

This rearrangement joins TRBV7-9 to TRBJ2-1; the D call may be TRBD1 or TRBD2 (6 bases each). This CDR3 has 12 amino acids. Trimming removed 9 bases at V and 6 bases at J, with 12 bases between. CDR1 SEHNR and CDR2 FQNEAQ come from the germline V gene (reference sequence). The CDR3 sequence is CASATGANEQFF. The CDR3 bases are TGTGCCAGTGCAACGGGGGCCAATGAGCAGTTCTTC.

There are many counts of this clonotype. The chain is built from TRBV29-1 and TRBJ2-5; D gene ambiguous. The CDR3 sequence is 12 residues long. Germline values: CDR1 SQVTM, CDR2 ANQGSEA. V was cut by 4 bases and J by 2 bases, with 8 bases left in between. DNA for the CDR3: TGCAGCGTTGGGCAGGTACAAGAGACCCAGTACTTC. Its protein is CSVGQVQETQYF.

V is TRBV10-3 and J is TRBJ1-6; D is unclear. CDR3 size: 13 residues. CDR1 and CDR2 (germline): ENHRY, SYGVKD. The V and J ends lost 10 bases and 3 bases respectively, with 10 bases between them. Here the CDR3 reads CATTDGYNSPLHF. The CDR3 coding sequence is TGTGCCACCACGGACGGCTATAATTCACCCCTCCACTTT.

This clonotype was detected ten times or more. This chain connects TRBV2 to TRBJ1-4, with D hard to call. This CDR3 comprises 15 residues. The ends were cut back, 5 bases at V and 1 base at J, with 11 bases in the middle. The germline gives CDR1 SNHLY, CDR2 FYNNEI. CDR3 DNA: TGTGCCAGCAGTCGAGATAGGGTAACTAATGAAAAACTGTTTTTT. Translation: CASSRDRVTNEKLFF.

This clonotype has at least ten counts. The rearrangement joins TRBV28 to TRBJ1-1; no reliable D call. The ends were cut back, 7 bases at V and 7 bases at J, with 10 bases in the middle. This CDR3 comprises 11 residues. In germline, CDR1 is MDHEN, CDR2 SYDVKM. Written as DNA, the CDR3 is TGTGCCAGCAAAGACGCCCGTGAAGCTTTCTTT. Its protein product is CASKDAREAFF.

This clonotype has more than one count but fewer than ten. The CDR3 protein is CASTPVRGNKPQHF. CDR3 DNA sequence: TGTGCCAGTACCCCGGTCAGGGGGAATAAGCCCCAGCATTTT. The chain carries TRBV19 and TRBJ1-5; 7 positions match TRBD1. The germline V gene encodes CDR1 LNHDA and CDR2 SQIVND (reference sequence). This CDR3 region has 14 residues. The junction had 11 bases not matched to a gene; V was cut back by 7 bases and J by 8 bases.

The rearrangement uses TRBV10-1 and TRBJ2-1; D unclear. The germline CDR1 and CDR2 sequences are WNHNN and SYGVQD (reference sequence). The CDR3 has 15 residues. Trimming removed 5 bases from V and 2 bases from J, with 13 bases in between. The CDR3 region is CASSKTPDPYNEQFF. As DNA, the CDR3 is TGCGCCAGCAGTAAGACTCCTGACCCCTACAATGAGCAGTTCTTC.